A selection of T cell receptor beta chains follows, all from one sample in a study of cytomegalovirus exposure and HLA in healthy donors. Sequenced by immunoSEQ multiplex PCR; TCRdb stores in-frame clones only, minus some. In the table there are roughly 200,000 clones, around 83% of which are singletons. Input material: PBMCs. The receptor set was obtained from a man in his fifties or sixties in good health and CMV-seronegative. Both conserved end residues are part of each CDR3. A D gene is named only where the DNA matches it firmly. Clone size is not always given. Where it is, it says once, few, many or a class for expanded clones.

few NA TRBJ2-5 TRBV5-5 CASSPVLATQETQYF TGTGCCAGCAGCCCCGTTCTAGCGACCCAAGAGACCCAGTACTTC
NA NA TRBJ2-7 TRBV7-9 CASSSPTPTYEQYF TGTGCCAGCAGTTCTCCGACACCGACCTACGAGCAGTACTTC
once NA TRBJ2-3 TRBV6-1 CASSWTHPTDTQYF TGTGCCAGCAGCTGGACACACCCCACAGATACGCAGTATTTT
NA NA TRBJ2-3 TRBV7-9 CASSLGGTDTQYF TGTGCCAGCAGCTTAGGAGGCACAGATACGCAGTATTTT
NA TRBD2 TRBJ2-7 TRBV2 CASNSLRSGSRYEQYF TGTGCCAGCAATAGCCTACGAAGCGGGAGTAGGTACGAGCAGTACTTC
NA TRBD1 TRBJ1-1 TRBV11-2 CASSSPPPGTGYTWIEAFF TGTGCCAGCAGCTCCCCTCCTCCCGGGACAGGTTATACTTGGATTGAAGCTTTCTTT
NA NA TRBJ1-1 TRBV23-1 CASSMDRNTEAFF TGCGCCAGCAGTATGGACAGGAACACTGAAGCTTTCTTT
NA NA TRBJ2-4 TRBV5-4 CASSLWGRGNIQYF TGTGCCTCATCTTTGTGGGGCCGCGGAAACATTCAGTACTTC
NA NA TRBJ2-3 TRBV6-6 CASSYGGGGVFDTQYF TGTGCCAGCAGTTACGGTGGGGGCGGTGTGTTTGATACGCAGTATTTT
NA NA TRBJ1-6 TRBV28 CASSFTWTAQNSPLHF TGTGCCAGCAGTTTCACCTGGACAGCCCAGAATTCACCCCTCCACTTT
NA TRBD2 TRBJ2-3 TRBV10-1 CASSCVGSGGTDTQYF TGCGCCAGCAGCTGCGTGGGGAGCGGGGGAACAGATACGCAGTATTTT
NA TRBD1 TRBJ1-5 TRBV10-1 CARGFDRGDQPQHF TGCGCCAGGGGGTTCGACAGGGGCGATCAGCCCCAGCATTTT
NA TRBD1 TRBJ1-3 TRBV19 CASRDRERGNTIYF TGTGCCAGTAGAGACAGGGAGCGGGGAAACACCATATATTTT
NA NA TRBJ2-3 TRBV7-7 CASSLAHRDTQYF TGTGCTAGCAGCTTAGCGCATCGGGATACGCAGTATTTT
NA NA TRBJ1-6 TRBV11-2 CASSLTGNSPLHF TGTGCCAGCAGCTTAACAGGGAATTCACCCCTCCACTTT
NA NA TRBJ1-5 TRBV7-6 CASSLAGDQPQHF TGTGCCAGCAGCTTAGCAGGGGATCAGCCCCAGCATTTT
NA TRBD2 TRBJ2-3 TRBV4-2 CASSQETMSGTTSTDTQYF TGTGCCAGCAGCCAAGAGACGATGAGCGGGACGACTAGCACAGATACGCAGTATTTT
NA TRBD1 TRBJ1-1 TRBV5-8 CASSRTLLTGARNTEAFF TGTGCCAGCAGCCGTACCCTCTTAACAGGGGCAAGGAACACTGAAGCTTTCTTT
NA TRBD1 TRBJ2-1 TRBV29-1 CSVEETGVGEQFF TGCAGCGTTGAAGAGACAGGGGTCGGTGAGCAGTTCTTC
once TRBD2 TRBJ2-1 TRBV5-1 CASSLVGEGYNEQFF TGCGCCAGCAGCTTGGTAGGGGAGGGCTACAATGAGCAGTTCTTC